This TCR beta chain was sequenced for a study of blood T cell repertoires in COVID-19 (dated by TCRdb to about 2020). In the study overall: Samples covering the acute and convalescent phases of COVID-19 were provided by collaborators in the United States, Italy and Spain. A freely available public database, intended as a resource for researchers studying the immune response to SARS-CoV-2, is where the repertoires were released. Where HLA class I and class II types were available, the types were taken from metadata supplied by the sample provider, not from assay-based typing. The sample metadata nearly always contained a de-identified subject ID, COVID-19 status, age in years and sex. The samples were drawn from two sources: the first 160 participants of the ongoing ImmuneRACE study, and fewer than 1,500 subjects contributed by 6 global collaborators. The dataset comprised deeply sampled blood TCRbeta repertoires from subjects exposed to, actively infected with, or recovered from COVID-19. The material from the prospective study consisted of cDNA or gDNA derived from T cells, B-cell-depleted T cells, or PBMCs. Overall study results and their limits: Clinical and demographic metadata were provided uncurated, with the amount varying by source and participant.

The germline ends are 7 bases apart after V is trimmed by 3 bases and J by 7 bases. From cysteine to phenylalanine, the CDR3 is 11 amino acids long. This entry keeps only the CDR3 DNA: 33 bases, framed from base 1. CDR1 and CDR2, per the germline V gene, are SGHDT and YYEEEE. TCRbeta CDR3 regions were amplified from genomic DNA using the immunoSEQ Assay, a bias-controlled multiplex PCR. On the authors' methods: Within the assay, amplification of reference gene primers was used to estimate how many nucleated cells each sample contained. To quantify the absolute abundance of each unique TCRbeta CDR3 rearrangement, sequence reads were collapsed and filtered. Productive Simpson clonality was computed per sample as the square root of Simpson's diversity index over productive rearrangements. This immuneACCESS table, as held by TCRdb, lists in-frame sequences with V and J called but not all clones. Of the missing ones, under half trace to an unresolved V gene in checked studies; the others have no known cause. The DNA was the basis for D and trimming; V, J and clone size are from that table. This sample is represented by more than 80,000 clones; around 88% of them were singletons. About 8% of the sample lies in the top ten.

This clone has a handful of counts. The target of this receptor is not known. The input lacks base qualities; no much larger clone sits a single base away. Each collaborating institution followed its own protocols to collect whole blood in K2EDTA tubes. Collaborator samples were shipped for TCRbeta analysis as frozen whole blood, isolated PBMCs, or DNA extracted from either sample type. The chain is encoded by TRBV5-6 joined to TRBJ1-2; 5 matching bases give a weak D call of TRBD1. Sequencing was performed on peripheral blood. The receptor was derived from a man over 45 with active COVID-19. The DNA is as follows: TGTGCCAGCAGCTACAGGTTTGGCTACACCTTC. It translates to CASSYRFGYTF. The full variable domain, completed from the reference TRBV5-6 and TRBJ1-2 proteins outside the CDR3, reads DAGVTQSPTHLIKTRGQQVTLRCSPKSGHDTVSWYQQALGQGPQFIFQYYEEEERQRGNFPDRFSGHQFPNYSSELNVNALLLGDSALYLCASSYRFGYTFGSGTRLTVV.